The 23 T cell receptor beta chains in this list originate from one sample, sequenced in a study of T-cell reconstitution after alpha-beta-depleted transplantation in children. Construction of the TCRbeta library involved unique molecular identifiers. MiXCR, run by TCRdb on the PCR reads, gives a single entry per CDR3 protein. Here the sample spans some 200,000 distinct CDR3 sequences, roughly 9.1% being singletons. The starting material was PBMCs, mostly from graft donor cells, obtained 360 days after TCRalphabeta/CD19-depleted stem cell transplant. The receptors were gathered from a male patient aged 2-15 years who had a stem cell transplant for acute myeloid leukemia, so the T cells may come from the graft donor.

This clonotype was seen many times. This chain uses TRBV5-1 with TRBJ1-1; D might be TRBD1 (6 bases). V dropped 4 bases and J dropped 5 bases, with 12 bases sitting between them. The germline CDR1 and CDR2 sequences are SGHRS and YFSETQ. CDR3 length: 13 residues. The CDR3 DNA sequence: TGCGCCAGCAGCACTCAACAGGGAACTGAAGCTTTCTTT. It specifies CASSTQQGTEAFF.

This clonotype was recorded many times. The rearrangement uses TRBV5-1 and TRBJ2-7; the D gene is possibly TRBD1 (5 bases). CDR3 length: 15 amino acids. Trimming took 0 bases from V and 3 from J, leaving 13 bases between them. From germline, CDR1 is SGHRS and CDR2 YFSETQ. The CDR3 bases are TGCGCCAGCAGCTTGGACAGGCCTAAAGACTACGAGCAGTACGTC. Protein product: CASSLDRPKDYEQYV.

The chain is built from TRBV29-1 and TRBJ2-2; 10 nucleotides agree with TRBD1. V was clipped by 2 bases and J by 7 bases; unmatched bases: 7. Germline assignment: CDR1 SQVTM and CDR2 ANQGSEA. This CDR3 has 15 residues. DNA of the CDR3: TGCAGCGTTGAATCCTCGACAGGGGGCCACGGGGAGCTGTTTTTT. Protein sequence: CSVESSTGGHGELFF.

This clonotype was seen many times. J is TRBJ2-1 and V is TRBV18, with D perhaps being TRBD1 or TRBD2 (5 bases each). The V and J ends lost 6 bases and 4 bases respectively, with 16 bases between them. The CDR3 totals 15 residues. Germline-derived CDR1 and CDR2 are KGHSH and LQKENI. The CDR3 loop reads CASSDRDHAYNEQFF. The CDR3 bases are TGTGCCAGCTCCGACCGGGACCACGCATACAATGAGCAGTTCTTC.

This clonotype occurred a few times. The genes are TRBV4-3 and TRBJ2-3; D not certain. The V end was cut by 0 bases, the J end by 3 bases, with 4 bases between. Germline V gene data show CDR1 as LGHNA and CDR2 as YSLEER. There are 13 residues in the CDR3. CDR3 region: CASSQERTDTQYF. CDR3 bases: TGCGCCAGCAGCCAAGAAAGGACAGATACGCAGTATTTT.

This clonotype showed up just a few times. The chain employs TRBV12-3 or TRBV12-4 and TRBJ2-1, with D uncertain. V lost 7 bases and J lost 10, with 23 bases in between. The CDR3 totals 15 residues. The CDR3 DNA reads TGTGCCAGCACCTCCCATTGGACGAGCCAGGTGGAGCAGTTCTTC. As protein: CASTSHWTSQVEQFF.

Note on this clonotype: A much bigger clone sits one base away, suggesting this may be a read error. The V call is TRBV12-3 or TRBV12-4, the J call TRBJ2-5, with unresolved D. The CDR3 consists of 13 residues. CDR3 nucleotides: TGTGTCAGCAGTTTCCCGGGCGGCGAGACCCAGTACTTC. Amino acids: CVSSFPGGETQYF.

This clonotype was found a few times. The chain couples TRBV5-1 to TRBJ2-5; D possibly corresponds to TRBD2 (5 bases). CDR3 length equals 14 residues. Germline CDR1 is SGHRS and CDR2 is YFSETQ. V was shortened by 2 bases and J by 5 bases, with 13 bases between the two germline ends. CDR3: CASSLEAGRETQYF. The CDR3 DNA is TGCGCCAGCAGCTTAGAGGCGGGCCGGGAGACCCAGTACTTC.

This clonotype was recorded many times. The chain has TRBV12-3 or TRBV12-4 and TRBJ2-5, with D possibly TRBD2 on 6 matching bases. The germline V and J ends were trimmed by 5 bases and 5 bases, with 18 bases remaining between them. CDR3 length: 15 residues. The CDR3 protein is CASSPLRRARETQYF. The CDR3 DNA is TGTGCCAGCAGTCCTCTCAGGAGGGCGCGCGAGACCCAGTACTTC.

This clonotype was recorded a few times. The chain uses TRBV28 and TRBJ2-5; 12 bases match TRBD2. Germline V lookup: CDR1 MDHEN, CDR2 SYDVKM. V shed 10 bases, J shed 2 bases, and the junction held 14 bases outside the gene matches. The CDR3 extends over 17 amino acids. The CDR3 is CATSLGLAGIYQETQYF. CDR3 nucleotides: TGTGCCACCTCTTTAGGACTAGCGGGAATTTATCAAGAGACCCAGTACTTC. Full variable domain (remainder filled in from reference TRBV28 and TRBJ2-5): DVKVTQSSRYLVKRTGEKVFLECVQDMDHENMFWYRQDPGLGLRLIYFSYDVKMKEKGDIPEGYSVSREKKERFSLILESASTNQTSMYLCATSLGLAGIYQETQYFGPGTRLLVL.

This clonotype was detected ten times or more. The chain uses TRBV29-1 and TRBJ1-1, with D possibly being TRBD1 (5 bases). With 4 bases removed from V and 5 bases from J, the gap between germline ends came to 20 bases. Germline CDR1 and CDR2: SQVTM and ANQGSEA. This CDR3 region has 15 residues. The CDR3 here is CSVVVVRARGTEAFF. CDR3 in DNA: TGCAGCGTTGTTGTGGTCAGGGCTCGGGGGACTGAAGCTTTCTTT.

This clonotype was detected a few times. The chain joins TRBV12-3 or TRBV12-4 to TRBJ2-4; 7 bases are shared with TRBD1. CDR3 length equals 16 residues. The J segment lost 8 bases and the V segment lost 5 bases, leaving 15 bases of the junction unmatched. CDR3 amino acids: CASSQYDREKTYIQYF. The CDR3 coding sequence is TGTGCCAGCAGTCAATATGACAGGGAAAAAACGTACATTCAGTACTTC.

In DNA form, the CDR3 reads TGTGCCAGCAGCCAATGGAGGGGGACCCAGTACTTC. It is translated as CASSQWRGTQYF. The J gene is TRBJ2-5, the V gene TRBV3-1; tentatively, D is TRBD2 (6 bases). The CDR3 runs to 12 residues. Germline CDR1 reads LGHDT; CDR2 reads YNNKEL (reference sequence). V was clipped by 2 bases and J by 7 bases, with 8 bases between them.

This clonotype occurred a few times. The chain links TRBV3-1 to TRBJ2-7; 9 bases match TRBD1. V lost 6 bases and J lost 5; bases outside the gene matches: 8. The CDR3 spans 14 residues. Germline CDR1 is LGHDT and CDR2 is YNNKEL (reference sequence). CDR3 bases: TGTGCCAGCAGTTCCGGGACAGGGTCTCACGAGCAGTACTTC. Translation: CASSSGTGSHEQYF.

This clonotype was observed many times. The chain joins TRBV20-1 to TRBJ2-6, with D perhaps TRBD1 (5 bases). The CDR3 has 16 residues. V lost 3 bases, J lost 0 bases, and 12 bases lay in between. The germline V gene encodes CDR1 DFQATT and CDR2 SNEGSKA (reference sequence). DNA for the CDR3: TGCAGTGCTAGGGGGCCGGAATACTCTGGGGCCAACGTCCTGACTTTC. As protein: CSARGPEYSGANVLTF.

With regard to this clonotype: This may be a read error: a much more frequent sequence differs by one nucleotide. The chain has TRBV7-9 and TRBJ1-5; possibly TRBD1 for D (6 bases). The V gene's germline CDR1 is SEHNR and CDR2 FQNEAQ (reference sequence). The CDR3 sequence is 16 residues long. The CDR3 reads CVSSLNWGASNQPQHF. The CDR3 DNA reads as TGTGTCAGCAGCTTAAACTGGGGGGCGAGCAATCAGCCCCAGCATTTT.

At least ten counts were recorded for this clonotype. The chain carries TRBV12-3 or TRBV12-4 and TRBJ2-5, with 15 bases fitting TRBD2. V lost 5 bases and J lost 4; bases outside the gene matches: 8. CDR3 length: 17 residues. In nucleotides, the CDR3 is TGTGCCAGCAGTCTGGGACTAGCGGGAGGTGAAGGAGAGACCCAGTACTTC. This gives the protein CASSLGLAGGEGETQYF.

This clonotype was counted many times. The chain combines TRBV4-3 with TRBJ2-5; unclear D gene. V dropped 1 base and J dropped 4 bases, with 7 bases sitting between them. Germline CDR1 LGHNA, CDR2 YSLEER. The CDR3 spans 13 residues. CDR3: CASSQVSGETQYF. The DNA of the CDR3 is TGCGCCAGCAGCCAAGTCAGTGGAGAGACCCAGTACTTC.

This clonotype has a count of ten or more. The rearrangement links TRBV27 to TRBJ1-1; tentative D call: TRBD1 (5 bases). Trimming stripped 6 bases from V and 0 bases from J, with 14 bases between. Germline V gene sequence: CDR1 MNHEY, CDR2 SMNVEV (reference sequence). This CDR3 region has 15 residues. The DNA of the CDR3 is TGTGCCAGCAGCGATATCCCGACAGTGAACACTGAAGCTTTCTTT. Translation gives CASSDIPTVNTEAFF.

In this sample, this clonotype turned up a few times. The J gene is TRBJ2-7, the V gene TRBV20-1; a possible D gene is TRBD1 (6 bases). The CDR3 sequence is 13 residues long. Germline assignment: CDR1 DFQATT and CDR2 SNEGSKA (reference sequence). Trimming took off 6 bases at V and 4 bases at J, with 16 bases between the two ends. The CDR3: CSAGTARGYEQYF. Here the CDR3 DNA reads TGCAGTGCCGGGACCGCCAGGGGATACGAGCAGTACTTC.

The rearrangement joins TRBV5-1 to TRBJ2-7; 13 bases fit TRBD2. Germline V CDR1 and CDR2: SGHRS, YFSETQ. The ends lost 7 bases at V and 6 bases at J; junction bases unmatched: 16. CDR3 length equals 17 residues. In DNA form, the CDR3 reads TGCGCCAGCGGAGGACTAGCGGGAGACGGATTCTCGGCCGAGCAGTACTTC. Protein sequence: CASGGLAGDGFSAEQYF. The variable domain in full, completed from reference TRBV5-1 and TRBJ2-7, reads KAGVTQTPRYLIKTRGQQVTLSCSPISGHRSVSWYQQTPGQGLQFLFEYFSETQRNKGNFPGRFSGRQFSNSRSEMNVSTLELGDSALYLCASGGLAGDGFSAEQYFGPGTRLTVT.

This clonotype was detected many times. The rearrangement links TRBV4-3 to TRBJ2-1; 8 positions match TRBD1. CDR1 is LGHNA and CDR2 is YSLEER in the germline V gene. Trimming at V came to 4 bases and at J to 10 bases, leaving 6 bases not matched to a gene. The CDR3 spans 13 residues. The CDR3 region has the DNA TGCGCCAGCAGCCGCGACAGGGGATTCGAGCAGTTCTTC. This encodes CASSRDRGFEQFF.

Ten or more counts support this clonotype. The chain joins TRBV10-3 to TRBJ2-3, with 9 bases aligning to TRBD1. V trimming: 6 bases; J trimming: 0 bases; junction bases outside the gene matches: 4. CDR1 is ENHRY, CDR2 SYGVKD, per germline. The CDR3 extends over 15 amino acids. The CDR3 here is CAIRYDRGSTDTQYF. CDR3 coding DNA: TGTGCCATCAGATACGACAGGGGGAGCACAGATACGCAGTATTTT.